The entry that follows covers one T cell receptor beta chain sequence. The data originate from a study of T cell responses to AZD1222 COVID-19 vaccine. Repertoires were generated with immunoSEQ multiplex PCR, while TCRdb's copy carries only in-frame clones and drops some. The table includes 120,000 to 150,000 clones, 89% detected once. This receptor was identified in an adult in good health. The source was peripheral blood, collected on day 0 of AZD1222 vaccination.

CDR3 in amino acids: CASTIKSEAFF. The CDR3 bases are TGTGCCAGCACTATCAAGAGTGAAGCTTTCTTT. The J gene is TRBJ1-1, the V gene TRBV12-3 or TRBV12-4; D is undetermined. Between the trimmed V and J ends, which lost 7 bases and 7 bases, there was a span of 10 bases. The CDR3 covers 11 residues.